This entry describes one T cell receptor beta chain. The target antigen is unknown. The read ends 3 residues shy of where the CDR3 ends; the end is completed using the germline J gene. Germline CDR1 GTSNPN, CDR2 SVGIG (reference sequence). The CDR3 sequence is 14 residues long. Produced via immunoSEQ multiplex PCR; TCRdb's table is partial and in-frame only. The sample offers over 45,000 clones and no singletons, the top ten holding about 1.8%. The data are from a study of T cell clonality in common variable immunodeficiency. Study outcomes and limitations: CVID subjects had higher TCRbeta clonality than healthy controls, most marked in about a third.

This TCR was recovered from a person aged 18-70 years in good health. V usage is TRBV30 and J usage is TRBJ1-2, with unresolved D. The sample consisted of peripheral blood mononuclear cells. Partial CDR3 DNA: TGTGCCTGGAACCAGGACTACAACACAGATACC. Translated, it gives CAWNQDYNTDT. The complete CDR3 sequence is CAWNQDYNTDTYTF.